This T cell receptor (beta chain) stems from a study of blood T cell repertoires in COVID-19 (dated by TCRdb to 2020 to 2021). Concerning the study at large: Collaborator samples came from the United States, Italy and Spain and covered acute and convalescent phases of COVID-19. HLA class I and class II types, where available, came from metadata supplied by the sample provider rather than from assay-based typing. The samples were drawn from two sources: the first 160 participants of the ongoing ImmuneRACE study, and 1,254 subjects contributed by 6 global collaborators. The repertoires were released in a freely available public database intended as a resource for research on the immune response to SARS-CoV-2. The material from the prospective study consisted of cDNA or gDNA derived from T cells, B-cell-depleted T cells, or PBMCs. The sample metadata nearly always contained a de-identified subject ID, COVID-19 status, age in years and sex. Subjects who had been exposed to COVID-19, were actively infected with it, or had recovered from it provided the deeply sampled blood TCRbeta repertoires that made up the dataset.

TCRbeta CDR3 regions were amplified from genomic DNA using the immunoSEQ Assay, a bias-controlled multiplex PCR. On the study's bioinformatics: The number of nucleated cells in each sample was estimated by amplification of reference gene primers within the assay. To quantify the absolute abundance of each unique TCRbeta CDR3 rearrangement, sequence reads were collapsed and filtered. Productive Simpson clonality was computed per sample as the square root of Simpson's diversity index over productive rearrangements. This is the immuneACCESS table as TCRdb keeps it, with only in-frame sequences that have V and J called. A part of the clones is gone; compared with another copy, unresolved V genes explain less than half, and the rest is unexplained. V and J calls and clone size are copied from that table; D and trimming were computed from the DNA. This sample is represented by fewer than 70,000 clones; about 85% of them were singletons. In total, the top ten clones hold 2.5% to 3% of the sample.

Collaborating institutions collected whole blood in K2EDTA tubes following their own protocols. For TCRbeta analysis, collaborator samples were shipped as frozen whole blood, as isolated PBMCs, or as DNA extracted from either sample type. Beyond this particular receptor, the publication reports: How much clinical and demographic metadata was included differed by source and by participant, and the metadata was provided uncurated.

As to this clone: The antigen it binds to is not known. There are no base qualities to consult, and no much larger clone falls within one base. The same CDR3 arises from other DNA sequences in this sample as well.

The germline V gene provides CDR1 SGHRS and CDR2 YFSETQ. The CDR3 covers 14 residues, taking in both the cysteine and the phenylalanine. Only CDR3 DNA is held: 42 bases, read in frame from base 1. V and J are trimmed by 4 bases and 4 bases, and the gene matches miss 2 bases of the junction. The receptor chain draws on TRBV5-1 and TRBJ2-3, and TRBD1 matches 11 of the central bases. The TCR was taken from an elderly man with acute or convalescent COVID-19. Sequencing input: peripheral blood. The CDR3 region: CASSGTGGPDTQYF. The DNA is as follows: TGCGCCAGCAGCGGGACAGGGGGTCCAGATACGCAGTATTTT.